This is a list of T cell receptor beta chains from one sample in a study of shared clonotypes between healthy human individuals. TCRdb's table, derived via immunoSEQ multiplex PCR, lists solely in-frame clones and lacks some. In the table there are around 2,000,000 clones, approximately 94% of which are singletons. Sequences were obtained from naive CD8+ T cells sorted from blood. The receptors were sampled from a man aged 18 to 29 in good health. CDR3s include the opening cysteine and the closing phenylalanine or tryptophan. Fields, in order: V gene, J gene, D gene, clone size, CDR3 protein, CDR3 DNA. The D gene is left open where the match is weak. The size entry is marked missing in some rows and otherwise reads once, few, many or a size class.

>TRBV30|TRBJ2-1|.|.
CAWNYGDSYNEQFF
TGTGCCTGGAATTACGGGGATTCCTACAATGAGCAGTTCTTC
>TRBV28|TRBJ2-7|TRBD2|.
CASTPGGAREQYF
TGTGCCAGCACCCCCGGGGGGGCGAGGGAGCAGTACTTC
>TRBV2|TRBJ2-3|TRBD2|.
CASSRGLASGNPDTQYF
TGTGCCAGCAGTAGGGGGCTGGCTAGCGGGAACCCAGATACGCAGTATTTT
>TRBV11-1|TRBJ1-2|.|once
CASSLDLGQGYGYTF
TGTGCCAGCAGCTTAGACCTGGGTCAGGGATATGGCTACACCTTC
>TRBV7-9|TRBJ2-5|TRBD1|.
CTTQGALKETQYF
TGTACTACTCAGGGGGCTCTTAAAGAGACCCAGTACTTC
>TRBV5-1|TRBJ2-1|TRBD1|.
CASRRTGDNEQFF
TGCGCCAGCAGAAGGACAGGGGACAATGAGCAGTTCTTC
>TRBV15|TRBJ1-2|.|.
CATSNPWVSPGGYTF
TGTGCCACCAGCAACCCTTGGGTCTCGCCCGGTGGCTACACCTTC
>TRBV4-3|TRBJ2-2|TRBD2|.
CASSQDLLAGVSGTGELFF
TGCGCCAGCAGCCAAGATTTACTAGCGGGAGTATCCGGCACCGGGGAGCTGTTTTTT
>TRBV6-6|TRBJ2-1|.|.
CASSYPPGKGNEQFF
TGTGCCAGCAGTTACCCACCAGGGAAGGGCAATGAGCAGTTCTTC
>TRBV4-1|TRBJ2-7|TRBD1|.
CASSLDEGASSYEQYF
TGCGCCAGCAGCCTTGATGAGGGGGCTAGCTCCTACGAGCAGTACTTC
>TRBV7-9|TRBJ2-1|.|.
CASSPPASYNEQFF
TGTGCCAGCAGCCCACCCGCCTCCTACAATGAGCAGTTCTTC
>TRBV5-6|TRBJ2-7|.|once
CASRSITSGEQYF
TGTGCCAGCAGGTCCATTACTTCCGGAGAGCAGTACTTC
>TRBV6-5|TRBJ1-3|.|few
CASSPQAVEGNTIYF
TGTGCCAGCAGTCCCCAGGCGGTGGAGGGAAACACCATATATTTT
>TRBV27|TRBJ2-7|.|.
CASSLSADSYEQYF
TGTGCCAGCAGTTTATCGGCCGACTCCTACGAGCAGTACTTC
>TRBV5-4|TRBJ2-3|.|once
CASSLVLGDTQYF
TGTGCCAGCAGCTTGGTCCTGGGGGATACGCAGTATTTT
>TRBV6-5|TRBJ2-1|.|.
CASSYDILWRETEQFF
TGTGCCAGCAGTTACGACATTCTCTGGCGGGAAACTGAGCAGTTCTTC
>TRBV11-2|TRBJ1-4|.|once
CASSLDSPSEYEKLFF
TGTGCCAGCAGCTTAGACAGTCCAAGCGAGTATGAAAAACTGTTTTTT
>TRBV7-2|TRBJ2-5|.|.
CASSKWDGGPETQYF
TGTGCCAGCAGCAAATGGGACGGCGGTCCGGAGACCCAGTACTTC
>TRBV6-6|TRBJ2-3|.|.
CASRADTFTDTQYF
TGTGCCAGCAGGGCGGACACTTTCACAGATACGCAGTATTTT
>TRBV10-1|TRBJ2-7|.|.
CASSSGDYEQYF
TGCGCCAGCAGCTCAGGTGACTACGAGCAGTACTTC
>TRBV2|TRBJ2-4|TRBD1|.
CASSESTGGYRDIQYF
TGTGCCAGCAGTGAATCCACAGGGGGATATAGGGACATTCAGTACTTC
>TRBV10-1|TRBJ1-1|.|.
CASSDSLSAEAFF
TGCGCCAGCAGTGATTCTCTTTCCGCTGAAGCTTTCTTT
>TRBV5-1|TRBJ2-7|.|.
CASSWGTMNGSYEQYF
TGCGCCAGCAGCTGGGGGACAATGAATGGGTCGTACGAGCAGTACTTC
>TRBV4-3|TRBJ2-1|.|.
CASSQNGDEQFF
TGCGCCAGCAGCCAAAACGGCGATGAGCAGTTCTTC
>TRBV2|TRBJ2-5|.|.
CASRDHLLAQYF
TGTGCCAGCAGGGACCATCTTCTAGCCCAGTACTTC
>TRBV4-3|TRBJ2-2|.|.
CASSHFDQNTGELFF
TGCGCCAGCAGCCATTTCGATCAGAACACCGGGGAGCTGTTTTTT
>TRBV5-5|TRBJ1-5|TRBD1|.
CASSQWSGGVSQPQHF
TGTGCCAGCAGCCAGTGGTCAGGGGGAGTCTCTCAGCCCCAGCATTTT
>TRBV19|TRBJ1-1|.|.
CASSLQGTEAFF
TGTGCCAGTAGCCTTCAGGGGACTGAAGCTTTCTTT
>TRBV7-2|TRBJ1-6|.|.
CASSLSPPGSSYNSPLHF
TGTGCCAGCAGCTTAAGTCCGCCAGGCAGCTCCTATAATTCACCCCTCCACTTT